Given below is one T cell receptor beta chain in context. Its antigen is not identified. This sample is part of a study of cytomegalovirus exposure and HLA in healthy donors. V was clipped by 1 base and J by 6 bases, with 16 bases between them. This CDR3 contains 16 residues. CDR1 SGHVS and CDR2 FQNEAQ come from the germline V gene. Study-level findings and limits: TCR beta chains associated with HLA were, in a later analysis, more clonally expanded than equally common others.

The PCR ran on 60 Vbeta and 13 Jbeta primers. Only in-frame clones appear in the TCRdb table, and some are missing; sequencing was by immunoSEQ multiplex PCR. Of under 200,000 clones listed, 80% to 85% are singletons. This receptor was obtained from a woman aged 18-29 years in good health and CMV-seronegative. The rearrangement uses TRBV7-8 and TRBJ2-1, with a weak D call TRBD2 (5 bases). Sequenced material: PBMCs. The CDR3 spells CASSLGYGISGNEQFF. The CDR3 DNA follows: TGTGCCAGCAGCTTAGGTTACGGGATAAGCGGCAATGAGCAGTTCTTC.